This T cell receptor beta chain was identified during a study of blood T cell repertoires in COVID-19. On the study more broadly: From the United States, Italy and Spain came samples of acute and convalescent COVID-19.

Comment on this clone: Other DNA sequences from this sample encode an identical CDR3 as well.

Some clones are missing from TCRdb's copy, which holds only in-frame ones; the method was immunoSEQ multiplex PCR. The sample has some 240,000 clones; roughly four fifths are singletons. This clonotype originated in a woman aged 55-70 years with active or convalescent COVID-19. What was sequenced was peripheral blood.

CDR3 in DNA: TGTGCCAGCAGCCGGGGACTAGCGGGGGGACAAGAGACCCAGTACTTC. Translating it yields CASSRGLAGGQETQYF. The chain is built from TRBV3-1 (or the pseudogene TRBV3-2) and TRBJ2-5, with 15 bases lining up with TRBD2. V lost 4 bases, J lost 2 bases, and 2 bases stayed unmatched. CDR1 is LGHDT, CDR2 YNNKEL, per germline (reference sequence). CDR3 length equals 16 residues.